The clone carrying this TCR beta chain was seen just once. Its target is unknown. Specified time point: newly diagnosed, previously untreated cHL patient sample. Comparison relied on PBMCs that came from newly diagnosed, untreated classical Hodgkin lymphoma. The data stem from a study of PD-1 blockade in classical Hodgkin lymphoma. The CDR3 has 15 amino acids. Germline assignment: CDR1 SGDLS and CDR2 YYNGEE. V dropped 4 bases and J dropped 2 bases, with 15 bases sitting between them. Study-level findings and limits: Relapsed/refractory patients reportedly had lower baseline diversity than newly diagnosed patients. No one has yet defined what causes the repertoire differences, which may be disease activity or prior therapy.

Profiled with immunoSEQ multiplex PCR; TCRdb holds only in-frame clones, not every one. The sample contains 30,000 or so clones, roughly 92% of which appear only once. Sequencing was done on a sample of peripheral blood mononuclear cells (PBMCs). The receptor's source is a human donor with classical Hodgkin lymphoma. The V and J genes are TRBV9 and TRBJ1-2, with no clear D. The CDR3 spells CASSPEIRRNYGYTF. The CDR3, as DNA: TGTGCCAGCAGCCCCGAGATACGGCGGAACTATGGCTACACCTTC.